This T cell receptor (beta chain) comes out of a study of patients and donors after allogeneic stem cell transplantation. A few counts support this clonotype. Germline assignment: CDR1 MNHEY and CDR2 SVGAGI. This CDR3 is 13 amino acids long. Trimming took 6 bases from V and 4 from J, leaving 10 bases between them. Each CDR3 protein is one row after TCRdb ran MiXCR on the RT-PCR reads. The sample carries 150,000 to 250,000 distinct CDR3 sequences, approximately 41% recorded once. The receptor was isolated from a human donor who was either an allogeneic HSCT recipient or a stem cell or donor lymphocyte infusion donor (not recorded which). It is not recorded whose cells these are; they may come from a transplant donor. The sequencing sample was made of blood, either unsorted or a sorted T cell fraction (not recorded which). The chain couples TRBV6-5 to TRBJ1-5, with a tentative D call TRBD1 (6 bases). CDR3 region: CASSGGANQPQHF. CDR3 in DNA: TGTGCCAGCAGCGGGGGGGCGAATCAGCCCCAGCATTTT.